The clone carrying this TCR beta chain has only a few counts. What it binds is not known. V lost 5 bases, J lost 1 base, and 18 bases lay in between. CDR1 is MDHEN and CDR2 is SYDVKM in the germline V gene. The CDR3 loop spans 18 amino acids. It was with a sample-barcoded 5' primer and a J-beta primer mix that a second PCR of roughly 6 to 12 cycles was run. TCRdb reprocessed the 5' RACE reads with MiXCR, giving one entry per CDR3 protein. The sample carries about 840,000 distinct CDR3 sequences, around 29% recorded once. This entry comes from a study of blood T cells in healthy people across ages. Study observations and caveats: Shifts in expanded clonotypes may have been confounded by donor CMV status, which was unknown.

This sample also appeared in a second study, on T cells of mothers and their children. From that paper: Unrelated mother-child pairs always had slightly, but never significantly, lower normalized overlap than related pairs.

The sample taken for sequencing was blood. The clonotype comes from a woman in her 40s in good health. V usage is TRBV28 and J usage is TRBJ1-6, with a tentative D call TRBD1 (5 bases). The CDR3 bases are TGTGCCAGCAGTCCCATCGGGGCAGGGTCTTCCTATAATTCACCCCTCCACTTT. Protein: CASSPIGAGSSYNSPLHF.